One sample yielded the 14 T cell receptor beta chains listed below, sequenced in a study of T cell changes during pregnancy in multiple sclerosis. TCRdb keeps only in-frame clones here, not all; method: immunoSEQ multiplex PCR. Of 65,000 to 90,000 clones detected, roughly 90% appear once; the ten largest clones hold 2%. The material sequenced was peripheral blood, taken in the second trimester of pregnancy. Receptors originate from a female donor with multiple sclerosis, enrolled in a pregnancy study.

Of note for this clone: Other nucleotide sequences in the sample specify the same CDR3. The chain recombines TRBV30 with TRBJ2-5; TRBD2 matches at 7 bases. The CDR3 covers 12 residues. CDR1 and CDR2 (germline): GTSNPN, SVGIG (reference sequence). V gave up 4 bases and J gave up 2 bases; unmatched junction bases: 1. CDR3 protein: CAWTSGQETQYF. CDR3 bases: TGTGCCTGGACTAGCGGACAAGAGACCCAGTACTTC.

The chain has TRBV5-5 and TRBJ1-4; D gene ambiguous. The V end was cut by 3 bases, the J end by 4 bases, with 4 bases between. CDR3 length equals 12 residues. CDR1 is SGHKS, CDR2 YYEKEE, per germline (reference sequence). As DNA, the CDR3 is TGTGCCAGCAGCTGGAGTAATGAAAAACTGTTTTTT. Translated: CASSWSNEKLFF.

CDR3 residues: CASRGTGPSPLHF. The DNA of the CDR3 is TGTGCCAGCAGAGGGACAGGGCCATCACCCCTCCACTTT. The rearrangement links TRBV6-5 to TRBJ1-6; 9 positions agree with TRBD1. Germline loops: CDR1 MNHEY, CDR2 SVGAGI. V lost 6 bases, J lost 10 bases, and 4 bases stayed unmatched. CDR3 length equals 13 residues.

V is TRBV11-2 and J is TRBJ2-5; the D gene is possibly TRBD1 (6 bases). V gave up 3 bases and J gave up 2 bases, with 10 bases separating them. Germline V gives CDR1 SGHAT, CDR2 FQNNGV. The CDR3 length is 14 residues. CDR3 bases: TGTGCCAGCAGCTTTAGGGGGACACAAGAGACCCAGTACTTC. Translated: CASSFRGTQETQYF. The entire variable domain, with the rest obtained from reference TRBV11-2 and TRBJ2-5, is as follows: EAGVAQSPRYKIIEKRQSVAFWCNPISGHATLYWYQQILGQGPKLLIQFQNNGVVDDSQLPKDRFSAERLKGVDSTLKIQPAKLEDSAVYLCASSFRGTQETQYFGPGTRLLVL.

The chain links TRBV7-8 to TRBJ2-7, with D tentatively TRBD2 (7 bases). This CDR3 contains 15 residues. V lost 1 base to trimming and J lost 5 bases, with 15 bases between them. CDR1 SGHVS and CDR2 FQNEAQ come from the germline V gene. The CDR3 DNA is TGTGCCAGCAGCTTAGTAGGGGGGGGCCTCGACGAGCAGTACTTC. Its translation: CASSLVGGGLDEQYF.

This clone was seen once. V is TRBV6-6 and J is TRBJ1-2; maybe TRBD1 (5 bases). Trimming left V 7 bases short and J 6 bases short, with 21 bases between. The CDR3 contains 15 residues. Germline CDR1 is MNHNY and CDR2 is SVGAGI (reference sequence). CDR3 bases: TGTGCCAGCACCGAGCCCCCTTCAGGGCGTAATGGCTACACCTTC. As protein: CASTEPPSGRNGYTF.

The chain joins TRBV30 to TRBJ2-5; the D is unclear. Trimming left V 3 bases short and J 5 bases short, with 7 bases between. The CDR3 has 11 amino acids. CDR1 is GTSNPN, CDR2 SVGIG, per germline (reference sequence). In DNA, the CDR3 is TGTGCCTGGAGAATGCGGGAGACCCAGTACTTC. This translates into CAWRMRETQYF.

The chain combines TRBV7-9 with TRBJ2-2; 10 bases are shared with TRBD1. Germline V CDR1 and CDR2: SEHNR, FQNEAQ (reference sequence). V shed 5 bases, J shed 4 bases, and the junction held 10 bases outside the gene matches. The CDR3 consists of 17 residues. CDR3 sequence (DNA): TGTGCCAGCAGCCTCATTCCGGGACAGGGGCGCACCGGGGAGCTGTTTTTT. Protein sequence: CASSLIPGQGRTGELFF.

The chain links TRBV19 to TRBJ2-7; TRBD1 matches 12 bases. The CDR3 spans 15 residues. V gave up 3 bases and J gave up 3 bases; unmatched junction bases: 3. Germline assignment: CDR1 LNHDA and CDR2 SQIVND (reference sequence). The CDR3, as DNA: TGTGCCAGTAGTATCGGGACAGGGGGCGACTACGAGCAGTACTTC. As protein: CASSIGTGGDYEQYF.

The CDR3 here is CASSLLESSYNSPLHF. In DNA form, the CDR3 reads TGTGCCAGCAGTTTATTGGAGAGCTCCTATAATTCACCCCTCCACTTT. The chain recombines TRBV27 with TRBJ1-6; no firm D call. Trimming took 1 base from V and 0 from J, leaving 7 bases between them. CDR1 MNHEY and CDR2 SMNVEV come from the germline V gene (reference sequence). The CDR3 runs to 16 residues.

The rearrangement uses TRBV14 and TRBJ1-1; 7 bases match TRBD1. Per germline, CDR1 SGHDN and CDR2 FVKESK. J was trimmed by 0 bases and V by 1 base; bases with no gene match: 8. The CDR3 consists of 17 residues. In DNA, the CDR3 is TGTGCCAGCAGCCAAGGGGGGACAGTGTTAATGAACACTGAAGCTTTCTTT. Protein product: CASSQGGTVLMNTEAFF.

The rearrangement joins TRBV7-3 to TRBJ2-3, with 9 bases identical to TRBD2. The CDR3 contains 15 residues. The ends lost 4 bases at V and 3 bases at J; junction bases unmatched: 5. Germline V lookup: CDR1 SGHTA, CDR2 FQGTGA. CDR3 DNA sequence: TGTGCCAGCAGCTCGACCGGACTAGCGACAGATACGCAGTATTTT. Translation gives CASSSTGLATDTQYF.

The chain joins TRBV5-4 to TRBJ1-4; TRBD1 aligns across 10 bases. V gave up 4 bases and J gave up 0 bases; unmatched junction bases: 15. The CDR3 contains 20 residues. Germline CDR1 reads SGHNT; CDR2 reads YYREEE (reference sequence). DNA of the CDR3: TGTGCCAGCAGCGCCGGGACAGGGGCACTTTACGGGGCAACTAATGAAAAACTGTTTTTT. Translation gives CASSAGTGALYGATNEKLFF.

The rearrangement links TRBV11-2 to TRBJ2-7, with 7 nucleotides matching TRBD2. V lost 1 base, J lost 3 bases, and 0 bases stayed unmatched. Looked up from germline, CDR1 is SGHAT and CDR2 is FQNNGV. The length of the CDR3 is 13 residues. The CDR3 here is CASSLGGGYEQYF. The CDR3 DNA is TGTGCCAGCAGCTTAGGGGGGGGCTACGAGCAGTACTTC.